Listed here are 20 T cell receptor beta chains from one sample, sequenced in a study of shared clonotypes between healthy human individuals. Generated by immunoSEQ multiplex PCR, the TCRdb table keeps only in-frame clones and is missing some. This sample yields 450,000 to 700,000 clones, of which around 95% are seen a single time; approximately 0.1% belongs to the top ten. Terminally differentiated effector memory CD45RA+ cells were excluded from the naive CD8 cells, which were CD45RO-negative and positively selected for CCR7. Sequencing input: naive CD8+ T cells sorted from blood. Receptor source: a woman younger than 45 in good health.

This clone was detected only a few times. The J gene is TRBJ1-5, the V gene TRBV21-1. TRBV21-1 is a documented pseudogene. The length of the CDR3 is 13 residues. CDR3 sequence (DNA): TGTGCCAGCAGCAAACCCCGGGGACAGCCCCAGCATTTT. Protein product: CASSKPRGQPQHF.

This chain connects TRBV10-1 to TRBJ1-5; perhaps TRBD1 as D (5 bases). Germline V gene lookup returns CDR1 WNHNN and CDR2 SYGVQD (reference sequence). This CDR3 has 15 amino acids. The V gene lost 7 bases and the J gene lost 2 bases, with 15 bases spanning the gap. CDR3 DNA sequence: TGCGCCAGCATCCTCAGGGCCGTGGGCAATCAGCCCCAGCATTTT. Protein sequence: CASILRAVGNQPQHF.

The chain recombines TRBV28 with TRBJ2-3; D remains unclear. Looked up from germline, CDR1 is MDHEN and CDR2 is SYDVKM. The V end was cut by 3 bases, the J end by 3 bases, with 10 bases between. CDR3 length: 14 amino acids. CDR3 coding DNA: TGTGCCAGCAGTTTCCATTTTCTGACAGATACGCAGTATTTT. This sequence encodes CASSFHFLTDTQYF.

This chain joins TRBV27 and TRBJ1-2; TRBD1 is a possible D gene (5 bases). CDR1 and CDR2 from the germline V gene are MNHEY and SMNVEV (reference sequence). Trimming cost V 3 bases and J 6 bases, with 20 bases left between them. CDR3 length: 16 residues. The CDR3, as DNA: TGTGCCAGCAGTTTTATTGGTGGGGACCCCCTGAATGGCTACACCTTC. It specifies CASSFIGGDPLNGYTF.

A remark on this clone: The same CDR3 also results from other DNA sequences found in this sample. The J gene is TRBJ2-3, the V gene TRBV15, with unresolved D. V was clipped by 1 base and J by 2 bases, with 7 bases between them. Germline CDR1 and CDR2: LNHNV and YYDKDF (reference sequence). The CDR3 runs 14 residues. This CDR3 reads CATSRVGITDTQYF. DNA for the CDR3: TGTGCCACCAGCAGAGTTGGTATCACAGATACGCAGTATTTT.

The chain carries TRBV18 and TRBJ2-7; perhaps TRBD1 as D (6 bases). CDR1 KGHSH and CDR2 LQKENI come from the germline V gene. V was cut by 0 bases and J by 2 bases, with 17 bases left in between. CDR3 size: 17 residues. Written as DNA, the CDR3 is TGTGCCAGCTCACCACCCTTGGGCGCAGGGGTACCCTACGAGCAGTACTTC. It encodes CASSPPLGAGVPYEQYF.

The chain carries TRBV9 and TRBJ2-7; TRBD1 or TRBD2 may be the D gene (5 bases each). The germline V gene encodes CDR1 SGDLS and CDR2 YYNGEE. V dropped 7 bases and J dropped 3 bases, with 8 bases sitting between them. This CDR3 comprises 11 residues. The CDR3 nucleotides are TGTGCCAGCGGGGGATTCTACGAGCAGTACTTC. Its protein product is CASGGFYEQYF.

CDR3 region: CASSLSVGSVETQYF. The CDR3 DNA is TGTGCCAGCAGTTTATCTGTGGGGTCGGTAGAGACCCAGTACTTC. V usage is TRBV28 and J usage is TRBJ2-5; D unclear. The germline V gene encodes CDR1 MDHEN and CDR2 SYDVKM. V shed 1 base and J shed 4 bases, with 13 bases lying between them. This CDR3 spans 15 amino acids.

This sequence joins TRBV4-1 and TRBJ2-1; 8 bases align to TRBD2. Per germline, CDR1 MGHRA and CDR2 YSYEKL. Trimming cost V 6 bases and J 5 bases; bases outside gene matches: 9. The CDR3 runs 15 residues. The CDR3 coding sequence is TGCGCCAGCAGACCACGGGAGGGCCACCACAATGAGCAGTTCTTC. Translating gives CASRPREGHHNEQFF.

The V call is TRBV7-6, the J call TRBJ2-1, with D perhaps assigned TRBD1 or TRBD2 (6 bases each). This CDR3 has 15 amino acids. Per the germline V gene, CDR1 is SGHVS and CDR2 is FNYEAQ. Trimming removed 1 base from V and 5 bases from J, with 12 bases in between. CDR3 residues: CASSLGGALDNEQFF. CDR3 DNA sequence: TGTGCCAGCAGCTTAGGGGGGGCCCTCGACAATGAGCAGTTCTTC. The full variable domain, with the rest looked up from reference TRBV7-6 and TRBJ2-1, is GAGVSQSPRYKVTKRGQDVALRCDPISGHVSLYWYRQALGQGPEFLTYFNYEAQQDKSGLPNDRFSAERPEGSISTLTIQRTEQRDSAMYRCASSLGGALDNEQFFGPGTRLTVL.

V and J are TRBV2 and TRBJ1-3, with unresolved D. Per the germline V gene, CDR1 is SNHLY and CDR2 is FYNNEI. The CDR3 totals 14 residues. V lost 6 bases, J lost 0 bases, and 9 bases lay in between. Here the CDR3 reads CASSEPFSGNTIYF. Here the CDR3 DNA reads TGTGCCAGCAGCGAACCATTCTCTGGAAACACCATATATTTT.

The rearrangement joins TRBV7-9 to TRBJ2-7; D unresolved. Germline CDR1 SEHNR, CDR2 FQNEAQ (reference sequence). Deletions cut 3 bases from V and 3 bases from J, with 9 bases between. The CDR3 loop spans 13 amino acids. This CDR3 reads CASSFEGNYEQYF. CDR3 DNA: TGTGCCAGCAGCTTTGAAGGGAACTACGAGCAGTACTTC.

On this clone itself: Other DNA sequences in this sample translate to the same CDR3. The chain employs TRBV7-9 and TRBJ1-1; no definite D call. Germline V lookup: CDR1 SEHNR, CDR2 FQNEAQ (reference sequence). V was pared by 5 bases and J by 5 bases, with 12 bases between. CDR3 length: 13 amino acids. For the CDR3, the DNA is TGTGCCAGCAGCCCCGGCGGGGTGACTGAAGCTTTCTTT. This gives the protein CASSPGGVTEAFF.

The chain has TRBV5-6 and TRBJ2-7; the D gene could be TRBD1 or TRBD2 (5 bases each). Germline V gives CDR1 SGHDT, CDR2 YYEEEE. V gave up 1 base and J gave up 3 bases, with 8 bases separating them. This CDR3 is 13 amino acids long. CDR3 protein: CASSLRGVYEQYF. The CDR3, as DNA: TGTGCCAGCAGCTTGAGAGGGGTCTACGAGCAGTACTTC.

CDR3 sequence reads: CASSLVAGGYEQYF. In DNA form, the CDR3 reads TGTGCCAGCAGCTTAGTTGCGGGAGGCTACGAGCAGTACTTC. The V gene is TRBV11-2, the J gene TRBJ2-7, with 8 bases matching TRBD2. This CDR3 region has 14 residues. V gave up 1 base and J gave up 3 bases; unmatched junction bases: 2. The germline gives CDR1 SGHAT, CDR2 FQNNGV.

Remarks on this clone: Other DNA sequences in this sample translate to the same CDR3. This chain uses TRBV7-9 with TRBJ1-4; D not resolved. Germline loops: CDR1 SEHNR, CDR2 FQNEAQ (reference sequence). This CDR3 spans 13 amino acids. The ends were cut back, 5 bases at V and 4 bases at J, with 8 bases in the middle. The CDR3 is CASSGAVNEKLFF. CDR3 DNA: TGTGCCAGCAGCGGAGCCGTTAATGAAAAACTGTTTTTT.

The chain uses TRBV10-1 and TRBJ2-1, with D unclear. CDR3 length equals 13 residues. Germline V gene sequence: CDR1 WNHNN, CDR2 SYGVQD (reference sequence). Between the trimmed V and J ends, which lost 6 bases and 0 bases, there was a span of 6 bases. The chain's CDR3 is CASSLSSYNEQFF. The CDR3 DNA sequence: TGCGCCAGCAGCCTGAGCTCCTACAATGAGCAGTTCTTC.

This sequence joins TRBV7-9 and TRBJ1-1; D might be TRBD1 (5 bases). The CDR3 loop spans 16 amino acids. The germline V gene encodes CDR1 SEHNR and CDR2 FQNEAQ (reference sequence). The V end was cut by 3 bases, the J end by 5 bases, with 19 bases between. The CDR3 loop is CASSLAIRTGKTEAFF. The CDR3 nucleotides read TGTGCCAGCAGCTTGGCCATTCGTACAGGAAAAACTGAAGCTTTCTTT.

The chain is built from TRBV7-9 and TRBJ2-3; 7 bases align to TRBD2. Unmatched junction bases numbered 13, after V lost 6 bases and J lost 1 base. This CDR3 spans 17 amino acids. The V gene's germline CDR1 is SEHNR and CDR2 FQNEAQ (reference sequence). The CDR3 DNA sequence: TGTGCCAGCAGTCTCTCCATGGCGGGAGCTGGCACAGATACGCAGTATTTT. It is translated as CASSLSMAGAGTDTQYF.

CDR3 DNA sequence: TGTGCCAGCAGTCCGCGGACAGGGGGCATCACAGATACGCAGTATTTT. Protein: CASSPRTGGITDTQYF. The genes are TRBV27 and TRBJ2-3; 11 nucleotides agree with TRBD1. V lost 5 bases to trimming and J lost 2 bases; unmatched junction nucleotides: 6. CDR3 size: 16 residues. Germline V gene lookup returns CDR1 MNHEY and CDR2 SMNVEV (reference sequence).